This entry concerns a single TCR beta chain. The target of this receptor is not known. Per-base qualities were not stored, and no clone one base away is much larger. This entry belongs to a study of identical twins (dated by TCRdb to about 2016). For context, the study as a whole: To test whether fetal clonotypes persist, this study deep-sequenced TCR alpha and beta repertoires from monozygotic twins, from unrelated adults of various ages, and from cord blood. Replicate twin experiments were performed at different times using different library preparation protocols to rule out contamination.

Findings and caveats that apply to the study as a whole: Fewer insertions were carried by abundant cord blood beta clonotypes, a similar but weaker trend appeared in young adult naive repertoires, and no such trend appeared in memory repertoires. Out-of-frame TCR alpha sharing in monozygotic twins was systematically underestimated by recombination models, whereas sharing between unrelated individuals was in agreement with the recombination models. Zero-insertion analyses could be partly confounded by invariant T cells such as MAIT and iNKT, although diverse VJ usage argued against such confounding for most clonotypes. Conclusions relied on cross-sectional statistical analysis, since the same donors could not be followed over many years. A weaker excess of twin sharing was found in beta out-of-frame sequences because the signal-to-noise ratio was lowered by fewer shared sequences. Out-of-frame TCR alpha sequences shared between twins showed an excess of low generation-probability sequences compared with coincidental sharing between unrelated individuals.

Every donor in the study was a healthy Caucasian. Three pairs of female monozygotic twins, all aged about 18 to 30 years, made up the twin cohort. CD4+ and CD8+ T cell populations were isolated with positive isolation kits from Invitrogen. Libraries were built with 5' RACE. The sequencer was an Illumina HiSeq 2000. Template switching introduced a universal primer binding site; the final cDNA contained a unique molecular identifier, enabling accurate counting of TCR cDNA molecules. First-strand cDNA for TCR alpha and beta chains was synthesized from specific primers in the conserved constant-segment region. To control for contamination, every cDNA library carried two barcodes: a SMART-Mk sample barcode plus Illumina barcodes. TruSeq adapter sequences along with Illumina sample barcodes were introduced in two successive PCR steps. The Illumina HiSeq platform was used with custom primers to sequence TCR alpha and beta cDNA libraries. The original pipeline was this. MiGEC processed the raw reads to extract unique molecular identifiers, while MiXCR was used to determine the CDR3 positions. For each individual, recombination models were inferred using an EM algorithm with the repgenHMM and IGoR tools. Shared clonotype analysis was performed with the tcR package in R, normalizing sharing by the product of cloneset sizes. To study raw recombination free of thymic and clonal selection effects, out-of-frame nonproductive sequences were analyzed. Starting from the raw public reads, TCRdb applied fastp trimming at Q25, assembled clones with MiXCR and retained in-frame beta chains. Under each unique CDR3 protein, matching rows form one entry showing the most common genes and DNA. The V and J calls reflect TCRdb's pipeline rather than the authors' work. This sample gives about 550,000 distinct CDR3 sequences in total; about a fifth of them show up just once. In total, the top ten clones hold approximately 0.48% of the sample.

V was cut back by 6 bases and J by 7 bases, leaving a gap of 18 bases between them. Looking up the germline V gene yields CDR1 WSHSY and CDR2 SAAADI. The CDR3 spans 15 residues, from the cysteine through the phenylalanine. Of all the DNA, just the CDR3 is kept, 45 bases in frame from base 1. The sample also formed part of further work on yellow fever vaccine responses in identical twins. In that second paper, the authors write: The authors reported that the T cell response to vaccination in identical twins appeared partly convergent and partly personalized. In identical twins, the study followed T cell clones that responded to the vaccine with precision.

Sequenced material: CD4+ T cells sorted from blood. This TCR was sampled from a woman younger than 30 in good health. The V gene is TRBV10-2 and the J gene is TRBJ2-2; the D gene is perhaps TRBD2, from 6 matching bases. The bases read TGCGCCAGCAGCTCTAGCGATGCCGGAGTCGGGGAGCTGTTTTTT. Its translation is CASSSSDAGVGELFF.